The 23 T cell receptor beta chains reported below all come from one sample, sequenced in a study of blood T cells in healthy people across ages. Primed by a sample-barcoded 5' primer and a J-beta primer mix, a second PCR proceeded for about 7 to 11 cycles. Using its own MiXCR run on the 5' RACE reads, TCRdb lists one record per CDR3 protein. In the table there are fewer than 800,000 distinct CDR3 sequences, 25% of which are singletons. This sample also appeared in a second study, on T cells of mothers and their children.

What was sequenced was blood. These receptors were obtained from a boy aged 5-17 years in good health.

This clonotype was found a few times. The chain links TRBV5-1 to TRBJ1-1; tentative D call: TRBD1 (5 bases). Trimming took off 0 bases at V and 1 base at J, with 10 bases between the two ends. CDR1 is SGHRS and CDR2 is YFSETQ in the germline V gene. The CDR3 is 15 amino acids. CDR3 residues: CASSLVGGSNTEAFF. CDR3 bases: TGCGCCAGCAGCTTGGTTGGGGGATCGAACACTGAAGCTTTCTTT.

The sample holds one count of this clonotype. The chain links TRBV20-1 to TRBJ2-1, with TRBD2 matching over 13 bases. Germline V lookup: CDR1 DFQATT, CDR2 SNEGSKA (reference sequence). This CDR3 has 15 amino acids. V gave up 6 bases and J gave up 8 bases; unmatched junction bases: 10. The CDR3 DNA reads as TGCAGTGCCCGGACTAGCGGGAGAGGGTTCGATGAGCAGTTCTTC. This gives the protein CSARTSGRGFDEQFF.

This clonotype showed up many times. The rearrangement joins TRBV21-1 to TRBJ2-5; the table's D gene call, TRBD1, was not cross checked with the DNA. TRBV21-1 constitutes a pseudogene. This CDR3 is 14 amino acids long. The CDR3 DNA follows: TGTGCCAGCAGCATCCCCCGGATCCAAGAGACCCAGTACTTC. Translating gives CASSIPRIQETQYF.

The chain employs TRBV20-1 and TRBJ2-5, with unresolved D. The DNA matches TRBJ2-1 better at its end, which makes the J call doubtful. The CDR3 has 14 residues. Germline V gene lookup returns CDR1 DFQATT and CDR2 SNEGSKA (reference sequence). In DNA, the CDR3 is TGCAGTGCTAGTCATCTGGATTCCGGGAATGAGCAGTTCTTC. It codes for CSASHLDSGNEQFF.

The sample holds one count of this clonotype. CDR3: CSARAPPTGVGWDGYTF. In DNA form, the CDR3 reads TGCAGTGCTAGAGCCCCCCCCACAGGGGTCGGATGGGATGGCTACACCTTC. This chain links TRBV20-1 with TRBJ1-2; TRBD1 matches 7 bases. This CDR3 has 17 residues. Germline V lookup: CDR1 DFQATT, CDR2 SNEGSKA (reference sequence). V lost 1 base and J lost 6; bases outside the gene matches: 17.

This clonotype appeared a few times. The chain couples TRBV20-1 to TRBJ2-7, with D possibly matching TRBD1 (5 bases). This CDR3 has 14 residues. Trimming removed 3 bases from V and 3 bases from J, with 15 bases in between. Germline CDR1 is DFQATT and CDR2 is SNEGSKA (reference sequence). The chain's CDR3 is CSASLTTVGYEQYF. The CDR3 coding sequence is TGCAGTGCTAGTTTGACGACAGTGGGCTACGAGCAGTACTTC.

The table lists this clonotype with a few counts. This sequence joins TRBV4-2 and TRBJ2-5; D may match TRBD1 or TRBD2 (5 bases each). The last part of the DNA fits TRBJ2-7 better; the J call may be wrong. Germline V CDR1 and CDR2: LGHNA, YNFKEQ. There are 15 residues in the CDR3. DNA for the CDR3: TGTGCCAGCAGCCAGACCAGGGAGAGGGTCTACGAGCAGTACTTC. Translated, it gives CASSQTRERVYEQYF.

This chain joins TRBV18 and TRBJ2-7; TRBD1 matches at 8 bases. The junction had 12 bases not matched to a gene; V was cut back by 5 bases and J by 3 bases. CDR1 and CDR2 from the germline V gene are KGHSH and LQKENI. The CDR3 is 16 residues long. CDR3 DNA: TGTGCCAGCTCAACAAACGGACAGGGTTCCGTCTACGAGCAGTACTTC. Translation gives CASSTNGQGSVYEQYF.

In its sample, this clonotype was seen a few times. CDR3: CSGDLAGGPDTQYF. Here the CDR3 DNA reads TGCAGTGGAGATCTGGCGGGAGGGCCGGATACGCAGTATTTT. The chain recombines TRBV20-1 with TRBJ2-3; 9 bases align to TRBD2. The J segment lost 6 bases and the V segment lost 7 bases, leaving 11 bases of the junction unmatched. Looked up from germline, CDR1 is DFQATT and CDR2 is SNEGSKA (reference sequence). This CDR3 has 14 amino acids.

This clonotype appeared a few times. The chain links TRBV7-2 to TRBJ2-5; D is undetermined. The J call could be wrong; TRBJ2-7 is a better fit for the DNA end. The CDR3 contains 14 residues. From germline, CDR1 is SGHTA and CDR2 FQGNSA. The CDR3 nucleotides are TGTGCCAGCAGCTTCCGAATTGACGCCTACGAGCAGTACTTC. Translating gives CASSFRIDAYEQYF.

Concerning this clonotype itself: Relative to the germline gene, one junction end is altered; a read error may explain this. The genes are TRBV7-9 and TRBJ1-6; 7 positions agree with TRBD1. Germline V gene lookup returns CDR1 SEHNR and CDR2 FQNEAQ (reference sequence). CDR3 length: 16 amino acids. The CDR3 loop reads CASSEHGTASNPPLHF. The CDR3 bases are TGTGCCAGCAGCGAACATGGGACAGCTTCTAATCCACCCCTCCACTTT. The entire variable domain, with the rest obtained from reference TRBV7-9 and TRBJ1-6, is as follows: DTGVSQNPRHKITKRGQNVTFRCDPISEHNRLYWYRQTLGQGPEFLTYFQNEAQLEKSRLLSDRFSAERPKGSFSTLEIQRTEQGDSAMYLCASSEHGTASNPPLHFGNGTRLTVT.

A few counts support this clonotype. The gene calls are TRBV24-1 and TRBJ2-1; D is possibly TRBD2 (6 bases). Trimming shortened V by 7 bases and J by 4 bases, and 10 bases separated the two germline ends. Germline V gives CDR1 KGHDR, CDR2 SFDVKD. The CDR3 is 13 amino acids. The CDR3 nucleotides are TGTGCCACCAGGTGGGGGGATTACAATGAGCAGTTCTTC. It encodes CATRWGDYNEQFF.

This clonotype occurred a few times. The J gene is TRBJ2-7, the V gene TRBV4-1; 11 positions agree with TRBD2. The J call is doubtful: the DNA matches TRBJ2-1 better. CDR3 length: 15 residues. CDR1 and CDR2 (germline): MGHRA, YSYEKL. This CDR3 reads CASSQTSGSLDEQFF. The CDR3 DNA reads TGCGCCAGCAGCCAAACTAGCGGGAGTCTGGATGAGCAGTTCTTC.

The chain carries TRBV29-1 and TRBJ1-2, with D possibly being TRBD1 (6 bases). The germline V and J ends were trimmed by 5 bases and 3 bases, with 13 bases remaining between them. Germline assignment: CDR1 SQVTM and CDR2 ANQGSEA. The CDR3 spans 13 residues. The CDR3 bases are TGCAGCGTTCGGACAGTTCTCGACTATGGCTACACCTTC. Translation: CSVRTVLDYGYTF.

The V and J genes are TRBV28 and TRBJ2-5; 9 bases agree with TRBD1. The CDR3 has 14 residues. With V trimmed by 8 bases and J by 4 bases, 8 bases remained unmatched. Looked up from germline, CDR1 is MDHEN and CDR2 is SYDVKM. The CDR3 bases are TGTGCCAGCTTTGGGACAGGGAGGTCAGAGACCCAGTACTTC. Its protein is CASFGTGRSETQYF.

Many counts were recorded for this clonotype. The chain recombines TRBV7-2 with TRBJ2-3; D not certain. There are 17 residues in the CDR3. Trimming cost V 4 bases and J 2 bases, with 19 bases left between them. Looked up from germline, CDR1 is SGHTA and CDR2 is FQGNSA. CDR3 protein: CASSSRRSTKNTDTQYF. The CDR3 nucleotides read TGTGCCAGCAGCTCGCGACGTAGCACCAAAAACACAGATACGCAGTATTTT.

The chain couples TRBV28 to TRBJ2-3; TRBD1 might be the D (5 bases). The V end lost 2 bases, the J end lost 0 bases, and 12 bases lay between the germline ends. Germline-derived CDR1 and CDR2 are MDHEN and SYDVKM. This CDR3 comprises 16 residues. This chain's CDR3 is CASSLGEQVSTDTQYF. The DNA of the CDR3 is TGTGCCAGCAGTTTAGGCGAACAGGTTAGCACAGATACGCAGTATTTT. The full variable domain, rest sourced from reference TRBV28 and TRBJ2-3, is DVKVTQSSRYLVKRTGEKVFLECVQDMDHENMFWYRQDPGLGLRLIYFSYDVKMKEKGDIPEGYSVSREKKERFSLILESASTNQTSMYLCASSLGEQVSTDTQYFGPGTRLTVL.

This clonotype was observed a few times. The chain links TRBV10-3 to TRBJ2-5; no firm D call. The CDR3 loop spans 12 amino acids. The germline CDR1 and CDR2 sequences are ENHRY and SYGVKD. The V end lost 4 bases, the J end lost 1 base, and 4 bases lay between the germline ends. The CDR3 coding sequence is TGTGCCATCAGTGGGTTCCAAGAGACCCAGTACTTC. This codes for CAISGFQETQYF.

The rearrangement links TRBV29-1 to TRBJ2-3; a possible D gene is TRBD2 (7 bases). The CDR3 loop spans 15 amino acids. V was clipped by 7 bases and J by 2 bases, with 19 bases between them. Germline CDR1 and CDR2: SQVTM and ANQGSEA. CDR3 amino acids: CSALRGAGATDTQYF. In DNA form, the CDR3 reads TGCAGCGCCCTCCGGGGGGCCGGCGCCACAGATACGCAGTATTTT.

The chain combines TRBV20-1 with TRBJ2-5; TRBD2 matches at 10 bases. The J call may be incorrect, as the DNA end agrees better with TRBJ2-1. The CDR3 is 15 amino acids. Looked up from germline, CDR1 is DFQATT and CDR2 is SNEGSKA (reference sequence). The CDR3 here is CSARGLAGVVNEQFF. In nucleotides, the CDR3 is TGCAGTGCTAGAGGGCTAGCGGGAGTTGTTAATGAGCAGTTCTTC.

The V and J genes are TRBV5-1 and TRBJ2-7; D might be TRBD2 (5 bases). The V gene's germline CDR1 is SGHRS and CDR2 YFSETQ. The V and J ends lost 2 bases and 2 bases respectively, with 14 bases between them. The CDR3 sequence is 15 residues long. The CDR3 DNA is TGCGCCAGCAGCTTCTACAGTGGAGGAGCCTACGAGCAGTACTTC. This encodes CASSFYSGGAYEQYF.

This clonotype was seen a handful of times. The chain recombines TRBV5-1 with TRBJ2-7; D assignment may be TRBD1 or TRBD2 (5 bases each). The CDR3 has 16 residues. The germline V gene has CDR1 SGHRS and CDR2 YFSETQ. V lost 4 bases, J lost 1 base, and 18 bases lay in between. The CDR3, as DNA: TGCGCCAGCAGCCCGACCCCGGGACCCGCATCCTACGAGCAGTACTTC. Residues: CASSPTPGPASYEQYF. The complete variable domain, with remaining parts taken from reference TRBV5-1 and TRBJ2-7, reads KAGVTQTPRYLIKTRGQQVTLSCSPISGHRSVSWYQQTPGQGLQFLFEYFSETQRNKGNFPGRFSGRQFSNSRSEMNVSTLELGDSALYLCASSPTPGPASYEQYFGPGTRLTVT.

This CDR3 is CASISWRGKNIQYF. The CDR3 coding sequence is TGTGCCAGCATTTCCTGGAGGGGAAAAAACATTCAGTACTTC. V and J are TRBV6-6 and TRBJ2-4, with a possible D match to TRBD2 (6 bases). This CDR3 is built from 14 residues. The germline V gene encodes CDR1 MNHNY and CDR2 SVGAGI (reference sequence). V lost 7 bases and J lost 4, with 14 bases in between.